The present T cell receptor beta chain was sequenced within a study of breast tumors, draining lymph nodes, adjacent tissues. Study-wide findings and caveats: Tumor and nontumor repertoires were significantly more similar in luminal-like than in basal-like breast cancer. Tumors had less TCR diversity than lymph nodes, more than nontumor tissue. The data were judged consistent with most tumor T cells coming from lymph node and expanding in tumor. Tumor T cell lymph node origin was a supported hypothesis, not proven.

The lymph nodes were axillary draining lymph nodes from breast cancer patients. This clonotype was seen at least ten times. Its target is unknown. This CDR3 spans 13 amino acids. Trimming removed 7 bases at V and 7 bases at J, with 18 bases between. CDR1 is SQVTM, CDR2 ANQGSEA, per germline. TCRdb ran MiXCR on the multiplex PCR reads and lists one entry per CDR3 protein. The sample consists of about 89,000 distinct CDR3 sequences, approximately 30% of them appearing once. The source material was axillary lymph node tissue. This TCR came from a female donor with breast cancer. Some clones in this sample may be carry-over from other donors' samples. The chain carries TRBV29-1 and TRBJ2-3; no reliable D call. The CDR3 here is CSGAGRAPNTQYF. The DNA of the CDR3 is TGCAGCGGGGCAGGCCGAGCACCCAATACGCAGTATTTT.